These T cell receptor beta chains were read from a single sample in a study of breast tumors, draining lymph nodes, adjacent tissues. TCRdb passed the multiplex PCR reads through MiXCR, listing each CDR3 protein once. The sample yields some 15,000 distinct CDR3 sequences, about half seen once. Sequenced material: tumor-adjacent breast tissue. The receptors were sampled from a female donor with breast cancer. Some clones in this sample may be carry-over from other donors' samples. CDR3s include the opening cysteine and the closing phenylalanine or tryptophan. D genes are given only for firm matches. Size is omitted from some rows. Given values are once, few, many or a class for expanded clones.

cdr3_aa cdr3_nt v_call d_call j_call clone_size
CASSLETSGLTDTQYF TGCGCCAGCAGCTTGGAGACTAGCGGTTTAACAGATACGCAGTATTTT TRBV5-1 TRBD2 TRBJ2-3 few
CASSGGTSGRTDTQYF TGCGCCAGCAGCGGCGGGACTAGCGGGAGGACGGATACGCAGTATTTT TRBV10-1 TRBD2 TRBJ2-3 .
CASSLDTADTGELFF TGTGCCAGCAGCCTAGACACCGCGGACACCGGGGAGCTGTTTTTT TRBV5-5 . TRBJ2-2 .
CASSLAAWGNEQYF TGTGCCAGCAGCTTAGCCGCATGGGGTAACGAGCAGTACTTC TRBV7-9 . TRBJ2-7 .
CASSRTGYSPLHF TGTGCCAGCAGCCGGACAGGGTACTCACCCCTCCACTTT TRBV3-2 . TRBJ1-6 medium-sized
CASRGGGDEQYF TGTGCCAGCAGGGGGGGGGGCGACGAGCAGTACTTC TRBV6-1 . TRBJ2-7 .
CSARDRGVEAFF TGCAGTGCTAGGGACAGGGGTGTAGAAGCTTTCTTT TRBV20-1 TRBD1 TRBJ1-1 many
CASSHTGTSGGEETQYF TGTGCCAGCAGCCACACCGGGACTAGCGGAGGAGAGGAGACCCAGTACTTC TRBV7-9 TRBD2 TRBJ2-5 .
CASSLGGGYEKLFF TGTGCCAGCAGTTTAGGCGGGGGTTATGAAAAACTGTTTTTT TRBV28 . TRBJ1-4 many
CASSSGTGVVNEQYF TGTGCCAGTAGTTCAGGGACAGGAGTCGTCAACGAGCAGTACTTC TRBV19 TRBD1 TRBJ2-7 medium-sized
CASRGSGTGGEQYF TGTGCCAGCAGAGGTAGCGGGACAGGGGGGGAGCAGTACTTC TRBV5-5 TRBD1 TRBJ2-7 few
CSAGTGLDTEAFF TGCAGTGCTGGCACGGGGTTGGACACTGAAGCTTTCTTT TRBV20-1 . TRBJ1-1 many
CSATPQKYSGNTIYF TGCAGTGCCACACCTCAAAAATACTCTGGAAACACCATATATTTT TRBV20-1 . TRBJ1-3 .
CSASDRNQPPHF TGCAGTGCTTCGGACCGAAATCAGCCCCCGCATTTT TRBV20-1 . TRBJ1-5 .
CASSHRVDYGYTF TGTGCCAGCAGCCACAGGGTGGACTATGGCTACACCTTC TRBV7-9 . TRBJ1-2 many
CASSRQIGYTF TGTGCCAGTAGTAGACAGATCGGCTACACCTTC TRBV19 . TRBJ1-2 many
CASSPTGTHYEQYF TGTGCCAGTAGTCCAACCGGGACTCACTACGAGCAGTACTTC TRBV19 . TRBJ2-7 .
CASSLVLANEQYF TGTGCCAGCAGTTTGGTACTAGCGAACGAGCAGTACTTC TRBV28 TRBD2 TRBJ2-7 medium-sized
CASSLGGRVETQYF TGTGCCAGCAGCTTAGGGGGCAGGGTCGAGACCCAGTACTTC TRBV11-2 . TRBJ2-5 many
CASSLTGIAGQPQHF TGTGCCAGCAGCTTAACAGGGATCGCGGGCCAGCCCCAGCATTTT TRBV7-2 . TRBJ1-5 .
CASTISGSGTDTQYF TGTGCCAGCACGATAAGCGGGAGTGGAACAGATACGCAGTATTTT TRBV6-4 TRBD2 TRBJ2-3 .
CASSGTLTGDSYEQYF TGTGCCAGTAGCGGAACCTTGACAGGGGACTCCTACGAGCAGTACTTC TRBV19 TRBD1 TRBJ2-7 many
CASSLGQESPLHF TGTGCCAGCAGCTTGGGACAGGAGTCACCCCTCCACTTT TRBV5-6 . TRBJ1-6 few
CASSRGNEQFF TGTGCCAGCAGTCGGGGGAATGAGCAGTTCTTC TRBV6-2/TRBV6-3 . TRBJ2-1 many
CASTTRLSTEAFF TGTGCCAGCACCACCCGGTTATCCACTGAAGCTTTCTTT TRBV7-8 . TRBJ1-1 many
CASSFLAGAIDTQYF TGTGCCAGCAGCTTCCTAGCCGGAGCGATAGATACGCAGTATTTT TRBV7-3 . TRBJ2-3 medium-sized
CASSLTSGREETQYF TGTGCCAGCAGCCTGACTAGCGGGAGGGAAGAGACCCAGTACTTC TRBV7-2 TRBD2 TRBJ2-5 .
CASSPLWSSGQDNEQFF TGTGCCAGCAGCCCACTCTGGTCCAGCGGCCAAGACAATGAGCAGTTCTTC TRBV7-2 . TRBJ2-1 medium-sized
CASSLGATELYGYTF TGTGCCAGCAGTTTAGGCGCTACCGAACTTTATGGCTACACCTTC TRBV12-3/TRBV12-4 . TRBJ1-2 many
CASSIDRGQEETQYF TGTGCCAGCAGTATTGACAGGGGGCAAGAAGAGACCCAGTACTTC TRBV25-1 TRBD1 TRBJ2-5 .
CSARLTSSGELFF TGCAGTGCTAGATTGACTAGTTCCGGGGAGCTGTTTTTT TRBV20-1 . TRBJ2-2 .
CSARIHGRWNSPLHF TGCAGTGCTAGGATTCATGGCCGGTGGAATTCACCCCTCCACTTT TRBV20-1 . TRBJ1-6 medium-sized
CASSLTSGVNTGELFF TGTGCCAGCAGTCTGACTAGCGGGGTGAACACCGGGGAGCTGTTTTTT TRBV2 TRBD2 TRBJ2-2 .
CASSRVPRAPEDGYTF TGTGCCAGTAGTCGGGTTCCCCGGGCCCCCGAGGACGGCTACACCTTC TRBV19 . TRBJ1-2 many
CATSVDYNEQFF TGTGCCACCAGTGTGGACTACAATGAGCAGTTCTTC TRBV24-1 . TRBJ2-1 .
CASSSAGGLAGNEQYF TGTGCCAGCAGTTCCGCGGGTGGACTAGCGGGAAACGAGCAGTACTTC TRBV12-3/TRBV12-4 TRBD2 TRBJ2-7 medium-sized
CASSSSGSTDTQYF TGTGCCAGCAGCTCTAGCGGTAGCACAGATACGCAGTATTTT TRBV11-3 TRBD2 TRBJ2-3 many
CASSLGLAAAQETQYF TGTGCCAGCAGCTTGGGACTAGCGGCGGCGCAAGAGACCCAGTACTTC TRBV11-3 TRBD2 TRBJ2-5 many
CATKDALNTEAFF TGTGCCACTAAGGACGCTTTGAACACTGAAGCTTTCTTT TRBV19 . TRBJ1-1 few
CSAPGGTSGYYEQYF TGCAGTGCTCCAGGGGGGACTAGCGGGTACTACGAGCAGTACTTC TRBV20-1 TRBD2 TRBJ2-7 .
CASSWGTSLREQYF TGTGCCAGCAGTTGGGGGACCAGTCTTAGGGAGCAGTACTTC TRBV28 . TRBJ2-7 many
CASSWGQAQEETQYF TGTGCCAGCAGTTGGGGACAGGCCCAAGAAGAGACCCAGTACTTC TRBV6-2/TRBV6-3 TRBD1 TRBJ2-5 large
CASSLEGASSYNEQFF TGTGCCAGCAGCTTAGAGGGCGCGAGCTCCTACAATGAGCAGTTCTTC TRBV7-2 . TRBJ2-1 .
CASSFAGMVAGVHEQFF TGTGCCAGCAGTTTTGCCGGGATGGTAGCGGGAGTTCATGAGCAGTTCTTC TRBV28 TRBD2 TRBJ2-1 many
CASSYRQGGRNEQYF TGTGCCAGCAGCTACAGACAGGGAGGCAGGAACGAGCAGTACTTC TRBV7-9 . TRBJ2-7 .
CSVGPEDGYTF TGCAGCGTTGGGCCCGAAGATGGCTACACCTTC TRBV29-1 . TRBJ1-2 .